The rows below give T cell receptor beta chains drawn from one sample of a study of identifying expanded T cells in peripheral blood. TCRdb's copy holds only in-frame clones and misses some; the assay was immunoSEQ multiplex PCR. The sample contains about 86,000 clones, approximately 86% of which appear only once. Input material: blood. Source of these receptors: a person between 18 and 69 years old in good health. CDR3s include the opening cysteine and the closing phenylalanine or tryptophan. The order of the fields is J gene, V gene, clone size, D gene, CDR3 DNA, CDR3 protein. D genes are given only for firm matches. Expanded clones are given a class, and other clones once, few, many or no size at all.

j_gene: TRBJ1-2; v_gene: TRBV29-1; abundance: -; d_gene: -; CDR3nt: TGCAGCGTTGCTCTTCTGACGGTCAACTATGGCTACACCTTC; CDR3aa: CSVALLTVNYGYTF
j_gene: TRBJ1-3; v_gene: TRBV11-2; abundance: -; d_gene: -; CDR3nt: TGTGCCAGCAGCTTATCTCGCCAGGGTGGGAACACCATATATTTT; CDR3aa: CASSLSRQGGNTIYF
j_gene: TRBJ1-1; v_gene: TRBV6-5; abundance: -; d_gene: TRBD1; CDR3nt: TGTGCCAGCAGTTTGGACAGGCTTAACACTGAAGCTTTCTTT; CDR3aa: CASSLDRLNTEAFF
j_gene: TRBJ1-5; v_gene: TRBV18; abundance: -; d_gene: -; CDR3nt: TGTGCCAGCTCACCACCTCAGGGAGGCAATCAGCCCCAGCATTTT; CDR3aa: CASSPPQGGNQPQHF
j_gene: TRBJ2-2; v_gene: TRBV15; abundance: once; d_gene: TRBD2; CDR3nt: TGTGCCACCAGCAGGGGACTAGCGGGCACCGGGGAGCTGTTTTTT; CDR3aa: CATSRGLAGTGELFF
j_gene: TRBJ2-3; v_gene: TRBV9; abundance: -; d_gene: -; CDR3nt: TGTGCCAGCAGCGTAGCGGGGGCGGTGCGCACAGATACGCAGTATTTT; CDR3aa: CASSVAGAVRTDTQYF
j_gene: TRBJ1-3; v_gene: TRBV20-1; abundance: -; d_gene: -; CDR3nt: TGCAGTGCAACCCTGGTGAACACCATATATTTT; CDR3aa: CSATLVNTIYF
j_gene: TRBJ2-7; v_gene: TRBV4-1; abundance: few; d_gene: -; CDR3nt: TGCGCCAGCAGCCCCGGGGTCGCGGACGAGCAGTACTTC; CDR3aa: CASSPGVADEQYF
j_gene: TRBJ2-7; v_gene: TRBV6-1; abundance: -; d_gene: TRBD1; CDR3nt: TGTGCCAGCAGTGAATTTCAGGGGGCTACGGACGAGCAGTACTTC; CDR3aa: CASSEFQGATDEQYF
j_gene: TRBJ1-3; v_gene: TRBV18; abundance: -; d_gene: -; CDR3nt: TGTGCCAGCTCACCGGGGTTTACCTCTGGAAACACCATATATTTT; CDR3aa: CASSPGFTSGNTIYF
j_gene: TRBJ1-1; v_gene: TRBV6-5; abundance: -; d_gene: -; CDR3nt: TGTGCCAGCAGTCCCTCCCCAGTTCCAGCTTTCTTT; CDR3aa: CASSPSPVPAFF
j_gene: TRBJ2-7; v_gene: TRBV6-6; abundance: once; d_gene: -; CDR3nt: TGTGCCAGCAGGGAAAAGAGCTCCTACGAGCAGTACTTC; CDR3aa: CASREKSSYEQYF
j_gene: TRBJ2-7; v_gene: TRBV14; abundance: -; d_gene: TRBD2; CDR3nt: TGTGCCAGCAGCCAATTCCGGGGGGGGCCCTTCTACGAGCAGTACTTC; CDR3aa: CASSQFRGGPFYEQYF
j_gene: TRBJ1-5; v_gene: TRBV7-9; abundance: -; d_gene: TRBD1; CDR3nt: TGTGCCAGCAGCTCTGGGACAGGGGAATTTCAGCCCCAGCATTTT; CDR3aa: CASSSGTGEFQPQHF
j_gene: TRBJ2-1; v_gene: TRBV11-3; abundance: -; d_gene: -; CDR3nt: TGTGCCAGCAGCTTAGACCCATCGGAGACCTACTCCATTGGGGATGAGCAGTTCTTC; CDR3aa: CASSLDPSETYSIGDEQFF
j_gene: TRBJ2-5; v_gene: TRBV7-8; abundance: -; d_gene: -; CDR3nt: TGTGCCAGCCTCATCTATGAGACCCAGTACTTC; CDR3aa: CASLIYETQYF
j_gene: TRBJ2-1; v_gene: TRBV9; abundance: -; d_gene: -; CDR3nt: TGTGCCAGCAGCCATTACAATGAGCAGTTCTTC; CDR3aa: CASSHYNEQFF
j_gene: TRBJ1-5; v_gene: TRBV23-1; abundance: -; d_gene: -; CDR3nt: TGCGCCAGCAGTCAGCCAGGGTTGGGTCAGCCCCAGCATTTT; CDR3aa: CASSQPGLGQPQHF
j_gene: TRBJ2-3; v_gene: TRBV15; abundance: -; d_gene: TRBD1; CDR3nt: TGTGCCACCAGCACCAGGGACAGGGGCACAGATACGCAGTATTTT; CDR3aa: CATSTRDRGTDTQYF
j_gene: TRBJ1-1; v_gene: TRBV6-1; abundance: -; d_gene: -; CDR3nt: TGTGCCAGCAGTGAAGCGTATATCTGGAGCCAGAACACTGAAGCTTTCTTT; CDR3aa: CASSEAYIWSQNTEAFF
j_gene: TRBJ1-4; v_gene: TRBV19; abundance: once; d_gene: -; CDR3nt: TGTGCCAGTAGTTTACGGCGGACTGCAACTAATGAAAAACTGTTTTTT; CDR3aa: CASSLRRTATNEKLFF
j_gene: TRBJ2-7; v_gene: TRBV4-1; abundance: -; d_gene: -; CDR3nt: TGCGCCAGCAGCCAAGTTGTCGGGAGCTCCTACGAGCAGTACTTC; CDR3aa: CASSQVVGSSYEQYF
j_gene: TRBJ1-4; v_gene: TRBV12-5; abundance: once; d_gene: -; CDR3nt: TGTGCTAGTGGCTCGGGGTTGACTAATGAAAAACTGTTTTTT; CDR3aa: CASGSGLTNEKLFF
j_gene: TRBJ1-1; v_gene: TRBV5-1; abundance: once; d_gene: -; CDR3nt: TGCGCCAGCAGCTTGAGTAGTCCGGGAATGATGAACACTGAAGCTTTCTTT; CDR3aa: CASSLSSPGMMNTEAFF
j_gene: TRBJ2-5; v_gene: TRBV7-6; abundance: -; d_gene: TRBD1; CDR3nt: TGTGCCAGCAGCCCCGGGACAGGGGGTTTAGAGACCCAGTACTTC; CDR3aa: CASSPGTGGLETQYF
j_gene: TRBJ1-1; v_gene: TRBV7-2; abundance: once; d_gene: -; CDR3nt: TGTGCCAGCAGCTTACTCCCCGCGGGATTGAACACTGAAGCTTTCTTT; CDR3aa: CASSLLPAGLNTEAFF
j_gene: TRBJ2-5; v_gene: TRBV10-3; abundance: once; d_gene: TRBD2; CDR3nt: TGTGCCATCAGTGAAGTGGTAGCGGGGGGTACCGAGACCCAGTACTTC; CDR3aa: CAISEVVAGGTETQYF
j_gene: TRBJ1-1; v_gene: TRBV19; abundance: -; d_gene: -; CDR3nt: TGTGCCAGTAGTATATCGCGAGATTCCGAAAGCAAAGCTTTCTTT; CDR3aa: CASSISRDSESKAFF
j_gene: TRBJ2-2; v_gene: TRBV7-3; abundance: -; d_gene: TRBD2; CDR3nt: TGTGCCAGCAGCTTAAACTCGCTAGCGGGAGGCGCCACCGGGGAGCTGTTTTTT; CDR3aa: CASSLNSLAGGATGELFF
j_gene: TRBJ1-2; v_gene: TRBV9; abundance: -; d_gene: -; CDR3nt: TGTGCCAGCAGCGTAGGTAGCACGGGCCGGGGCTACACCTTC; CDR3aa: CASSVGSTGRGYTF
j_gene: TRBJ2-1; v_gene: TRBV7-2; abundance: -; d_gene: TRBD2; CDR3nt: TGTGCCAGCAGCCTAGGACTAGCGGGGACCATAGACAATGAGCAGTTCTTC; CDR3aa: CASSLGLAGTIDNEQFF
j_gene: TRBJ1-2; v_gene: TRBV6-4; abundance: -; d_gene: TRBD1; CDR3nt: TGTGCCAGCAGAAGGACAGGGGGCTACGATGGCTACACCTTC; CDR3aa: CASRRTGGYDGYTF
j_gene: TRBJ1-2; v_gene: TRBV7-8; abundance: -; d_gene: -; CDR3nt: TGTGCCAGCAGCTTAGAGAGCTATGGCTACACCTTC; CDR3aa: CASSLESYGYTF
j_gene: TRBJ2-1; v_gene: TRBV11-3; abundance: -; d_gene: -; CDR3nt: TGTGCCAGCAGCCGTGCTCAACTACTAGATTGCGAGCAGTTCTTC; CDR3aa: CASSRAQLLDCEQFF
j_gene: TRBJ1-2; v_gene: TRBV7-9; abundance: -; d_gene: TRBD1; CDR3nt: TGTGCCAGCAGCCCACACGTGACAGGGGATAACTATGGCTACACCTTC; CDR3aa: CASSPHVTGDNYGYTF
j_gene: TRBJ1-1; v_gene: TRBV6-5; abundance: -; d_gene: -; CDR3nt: TGTGCCAGCAGTTACCCGGGGAAGAACACTGAAGCTTTCTTT; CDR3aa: CASSYPGKNTEAFF
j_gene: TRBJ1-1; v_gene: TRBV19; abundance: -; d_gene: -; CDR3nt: TGTGCCAGTAGTATATTGGCGTCAGCCAACACTGAAGCTTTCTTT; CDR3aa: CASSILASANTEAFF
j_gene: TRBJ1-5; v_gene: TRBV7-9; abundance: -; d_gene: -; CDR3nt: TGTGCCAGCAGCTCCGGACAGACCGATCAGCCCCAGCATTTT; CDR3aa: CASSSGQTDQPQHF
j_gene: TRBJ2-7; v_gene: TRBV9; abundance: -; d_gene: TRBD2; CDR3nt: TGTGCCAGCAGCGCAACCACCGCTAGCGGGAGGAACGAGCAGTACTTC; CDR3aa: CASSATTASGRNEQYF
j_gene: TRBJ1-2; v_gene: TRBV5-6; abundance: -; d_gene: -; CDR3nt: TGTGCCAGCAGCTCGCCCGGATGGAGTAACTATGGCTACACCTTC; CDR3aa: CASSSPGWSNYGYTF
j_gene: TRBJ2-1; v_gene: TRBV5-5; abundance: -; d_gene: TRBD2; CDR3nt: TGTGCCAGCAGCTCGGGACTAGCATCGGAGAATGAGCAGTTCTTC; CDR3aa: CASSSGLASENEQFF
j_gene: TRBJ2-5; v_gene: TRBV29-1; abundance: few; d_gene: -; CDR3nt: TGCAGCGACGGACGGAAAGAGACCCAGTACTTC; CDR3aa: CSDGRKETQYF
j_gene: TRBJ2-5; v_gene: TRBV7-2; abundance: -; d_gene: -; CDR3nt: TGTGCCAGCAGTTTGGAGGTGGCGGAGACCCAGTACTTC; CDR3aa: CASSLEVAETQYF
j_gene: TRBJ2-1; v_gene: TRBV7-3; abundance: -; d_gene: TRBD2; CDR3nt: TGTGCCAGCAGCTCCCAGGGGACTAGCGGGTACAATGAGCAGTTCTTC; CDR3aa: CASSSQGTSGYNEQFF
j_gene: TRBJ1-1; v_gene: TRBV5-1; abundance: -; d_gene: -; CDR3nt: TGCGCCAGCAGCTTTAAGGTGAACACTGAAGCTTTCTTT; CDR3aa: CASSFKVNTEAFF
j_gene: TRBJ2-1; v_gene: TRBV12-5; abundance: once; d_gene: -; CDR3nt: TGTGCTAGTGGTTTGCAGGGGCTGGTGCATGAGCAGTTCTTC; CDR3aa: CASGLQGLVHEQFF
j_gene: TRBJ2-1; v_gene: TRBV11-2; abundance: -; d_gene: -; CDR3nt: TGTGCCAGCACCCCCGGAGGTGAGCAGTTCTTC; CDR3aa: CASTPGGEQFF
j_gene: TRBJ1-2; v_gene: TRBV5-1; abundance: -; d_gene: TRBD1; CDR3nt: TGCGCCAGCAGCTTCGGGACAGGGGGCATCTATGGCTACACCTTC; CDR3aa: CASSFGTGGIYGYTF
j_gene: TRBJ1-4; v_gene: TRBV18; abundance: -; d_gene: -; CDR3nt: TGTGCCAGCTCTCCAACAGGTTTAAGAGAAAAACTGTTTTTT; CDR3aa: CASSPTGLREKLFF
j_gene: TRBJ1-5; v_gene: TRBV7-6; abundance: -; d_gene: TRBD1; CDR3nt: TGTGCCAGCAGCTTAGGACAGGGGTTTAGCAATCAGCCCCAGCATTTT; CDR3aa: CASSLGQGFSNQPQHF
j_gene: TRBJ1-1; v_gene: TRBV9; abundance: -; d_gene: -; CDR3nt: TGTGCCAGCAGCGAATGGACAGCGAACACTGAAGCTTTCTTT; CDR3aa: CASSEWTANTEAFF
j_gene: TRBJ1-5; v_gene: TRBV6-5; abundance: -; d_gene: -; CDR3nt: TGTGCCAGCAGGCAATCCGGGGTTAGCAATCAGCCCCAGCATTTT; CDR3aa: CASRQSGVSNQPQHF
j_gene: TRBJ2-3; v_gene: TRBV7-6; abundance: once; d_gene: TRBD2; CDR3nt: TGTGCCAGCAGCTTAGCGTTTGGACTAGCGGATCCCACACATACGCAGTATTTT; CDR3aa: CASSLAFGLADPTHTQYF
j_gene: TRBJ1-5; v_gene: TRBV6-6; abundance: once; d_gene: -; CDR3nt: TGTGCCAGCAGCCATACGCTACATCAGCCCCAGCATTTT; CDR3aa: CASSHTLHQPQHF
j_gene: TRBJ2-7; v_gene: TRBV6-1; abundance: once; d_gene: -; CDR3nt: TGTGCCAGCAGTGATATCCGCGGAGGGCCGGCCTACGAGCAGTACTTC; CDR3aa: CASSDIRGGPAYEQYF